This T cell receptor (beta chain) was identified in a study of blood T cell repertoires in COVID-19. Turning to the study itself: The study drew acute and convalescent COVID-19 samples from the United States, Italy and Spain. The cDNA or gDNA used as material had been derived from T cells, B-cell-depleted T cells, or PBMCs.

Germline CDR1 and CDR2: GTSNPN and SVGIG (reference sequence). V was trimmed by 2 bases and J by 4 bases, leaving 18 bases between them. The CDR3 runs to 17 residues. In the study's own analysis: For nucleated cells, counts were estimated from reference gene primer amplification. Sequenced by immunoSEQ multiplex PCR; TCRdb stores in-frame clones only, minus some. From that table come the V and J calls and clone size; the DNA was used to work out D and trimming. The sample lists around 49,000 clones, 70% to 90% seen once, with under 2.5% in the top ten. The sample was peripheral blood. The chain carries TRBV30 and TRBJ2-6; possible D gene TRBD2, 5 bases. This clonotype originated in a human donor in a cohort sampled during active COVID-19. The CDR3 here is CAWSSTSSSSGANVLTF. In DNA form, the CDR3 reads TGTGCCTGGAGTAGCACTAGTTCATCGTCCGGGGCCAACGTCCTGACTTTC.